The subject of this entry is one T cell receptor beta chain. What it recognizes is unknown. This table comes from immunoSEQ multiplex PCR, and its TCRdb copy is limited to in-frame clones, with some not included. In the table there are roughly 130,000 clones, roughly 77% of which are singletons. Time point of the sample: week 11, during vaccination. Vaccination comprised doses that each held 300 ug of mutant IDH1 20-mer peptide, plus topical imiquimod. Each astrocytoma in the donors was new, WHO grade 3 or 4, IDH1-mutant and ATRX-lost. This entry belongs to a study of a mutant IDH1 vaccine in newly diagnosed glioma. Study in general: All eight of the vaccinations patients received fell in weeks 1, 3, 5, 7, 11, 15, 19 and 23. Vaccination started 4-6 weeks after radiotherapy alone, or with temozolomide cycles. Study results and limitations: It was just under 95% of patients that developed vaccine-induced immune responses.

CDR3 length: 14 residues. CDR1 MDHEN and CDR2 SYDVKM come from the germline V gene. V was pared by 11 bases and J by 2 bases, with 9 bases of the junction left unmatched. The specimen comprised PBMCs, sampled from a glioma patient whose treatment included an IDH1 peptide vaccine. The origin of this receptor is a man between 40 and 49 years old with glioma. The chain employs TRBV28 and TRBJ1-3; the match to TRBD1 covers 7 bases. This CDR3 is CAGSTGLAGNTIYF. The CDR3, as DNA: TGTGCCGGTTCGACAGGGTTGGCTGGAAACACCATATATTTT.